The sample holds a few counts of the clone carrying this T cell receptor beta chain. Its antigen remains unidentified. Time point denoted: 2014-2015 season, pre-vaccination. Some clones are missing from TCRdb's copy, which holds only in-frame ones; the method was immunoSEQ multiplex PCR. The table includes approximately 12,000 clones, 78% detected once. The sample originates from a study of follicular helper T cells after annual influenza vaccination. General study findings and limits: Undersampling of larger non-cTfh compartments could not be excluded.

The germline gives CDR1 MNHEY, CDR2 SMNVEV (reference sequence). Trimming took 1 base from V and 5 from J, leaving 18 bases between them. The CDR3 has 16 amino acids. V gene TRBV27 combines with J gene TRBJ2-7; D not resolved. The sequence was collected from an adult who received the influenza vaccine. The sequences come from CXCR5- memory CD4+ T cells sorted from blood, collected on the day of influenza vaccination. In nucleotides, the CDR3 is TGTGCCAGCAGTTTATTATCCCCGGGCGGTGGGGACGAGCAGTACTTC. It is translated as CASSLLSPGGGDEQYF.